Shown below are 31 T cell receptor beta chains from a single sample sequenced in a study of blood T cells in healthy people across ages. The use of a sample-barcoded 5' primer and a J-beta primer mix characterized a second PCR of about 7 to 12 cycles. TCRdb redid the calling of the 5' RACE reads with MiXCR, one entry per CDR3 protein. The sample includes around 280,000 distinct CDR3 sequences, roughly a quarter of them seen just once. Sequencing input: blood. The receptors come from a woman aged 65 to 85 in good health.

The chain recombines TRBV4-3 with TRBJ2-7; D perhaps matches TRBD1 (6 bases). V shed 3 bases and J shed 2 bases, with 14 bases lying between them. This CDR3 comprises 15 residues. Germline V CDR1 and CDR2: LGHNA, YSLEER. The CDR3 sequence: CASSQDTGLTYEQYF. The CDR3 nucleotides read TGCGCCAGCAGCCAGGACACAGGGCTCACCTACGAGCAGTACTTC.

In this sample, this clonotype turned up a few times. CDR3 coding DNA: TGCAGTGCTAGAGATACTGGCGGGCAGACCTACGAGCAGTACTTC. Its translation: CSARDTGGQTYEQYF. J is TRBJ2-7 and V is TRBV20-1; the D gene is possibly TRBD2 (5 bases). V shed 0 bases and J shed 2 bases, with 14 bases lying between them. The CDR3 loop spans 15 amino acids. The germline CDR1 and CDR2 sequences are DFQATT and SNEGSKA (reference sequence).

A few counts support this clonotype. This chain links TRBV20-1 with TRBJ1-6, with D perhaps TRBD1 (5 bases). The CDR3 loop spans 15 amino acids. Looked up from germline, CDR1 is DFQATT and CDR2 is SNEGSKA (reference sequence). Trimming stripped 3 bases from V and 7 bases from J, with 16 bases between. The CDR3 sequence: CSASLARGRNSPLHF. CDR3 DNA: TGCAGTGCTAGTTTAGCTCGGGGGAGGAATTCACCCCTCCACTTT.

The rearrangement uses TRBV29-1 and TRBJ2-5; 9 bases agree with TRBD1. The end of the DNA fits TRBJ2-7 better, so the J call may be wrong. There are 13 residues in the CDR3. The germline gives CDR1 SQVTM, CDR2 ANQGSEA. CDR3 region: CSVLLDRGYEQYF. The CDR3 DNA is TGCAGCGTTCTGTTGGACAGGGGCTACGAGCAGTACTTC.

This clonotype was seen a few times. The chain links TRBV28 to TRBJ2-6, with unresolved D. V lost 3 bases and J 0 bases, leaving 6 bases between the germline ends. Germline assignment: CDR1 MDHEN and CDR2 SYDVKM. The CDR3 is made up of 15 amino acids. This chain's CDR3 is CASSFGPSGANVLTF. CDR3 bases: TGTGCCAGCAGTTTTGGTCCCTCTGGGGCCAACGTCCTGACTTTC.

This chain links TRBV29-1 with TRBJ2-3; maybe TRBD2 (5 bases). Germline V gene data show CDR1 as SQVTM and CDR2 as ANQGSEA. This CDR3 has 10 residues. V shed 6 bases and J shed 9 bases, with 10 bases lying between them. In DNA, the CDR3 is TGCAGCGTGTCGACGGGGACGCAGTATTTT. The encoded protein is CSVSTGTQYF.

This clonotype has just a few counts. The chain combines TRBV9 with TRBJ2-3, with 7 positions matching TRBD2. The V and J ends lost 0 bases and 4 bases, in that order; junction bases with no gene match: 11. The germline CDR1 and CDR2 sequences are SGDLS and YYNGEE. The CDR3 runs to 17 residues. DNA of the CDR3: TGTGCCAGCAGCGTAGGTGTATTAGCGGGTTTGGCAGATACGCAGTATTTT. Its protein is CASSVGVLAGLADTQYF. Full variable domain (rest looked up from reference TRBV9 and TRBJ2-3): DSGVTQTPKHLITATGQRVTLRCSPRSGDLSVYWYQQSLDQGLQFLIQYYNGEERAKGNILERFSAQQFPDLHSELNLSSLELGDSALYFCASSVGVLAGLADTQYFGPGTRLTVL.

The chain is built from TRBV12-3 or TRBV12-4 and TRBJ1-5; maybe TRBD1 (6 bases). This CDR3 is built from 15 residues. Between the trimmed V and J ends, which lost 4 bases and 7 bases, there was a span of 17 bases. In nucleotides, the CDR3 is TGTGCCAGCAGTTCCCTTGACAGGAACCGCCAGCCCCAGCATTTT. Translated: CASSSLDRNRQPQHF.

The chain joins TRBV20-1 to TRBJ1-4; D is ambiguous. The CDR3 covers 11 residues. CDR1 and CDR2 (germline): DFQATT, SNEGSKA (reference sequence). Trimming took 5 bases from V and 7 from J, leaving 8 bases between them. The CDR3 spells CSAAQAEKLFF. In DNA form, the CDR3 reads TGCAGTGCTGCACAAGCTGAAAAACTGTTTTTT.

This clonotype was counted a single time. The chain has TRBV6-5 and TRBJ2-1; 14 bases map to TRBD2. Gene TRBJ2-5 matches the end of the DNA better, so the J call may be wrong. The length of the CDR3 is 14 residues. Germline V lookup: CDR1 MNHEY, CDR2 SVGAGI. CDR3 loop: CASAGLAGGETQYF. The DNA for the CDR3 is TGTGCCAGCGCCGGACTAGCGGGAGGAGAGACCCAGTACTTC.

In this sample, this clonotype turned up a few times. The chain links TRBV5-1 to TRBJ2-5; TRBD1 aligns across 7 bases. Germline values: CDR1 SGHRS, CDR2 YFSETQ. V gave up 3 bases and J gave up 2 bases; unmatched junction bases: 13. This CDR3 is 17 amino acids long. For the CDR3, the DNA is TGCGCCAGCAGCTCTCTTATGACAGGGCGAGGACAAGAGACCCAGTACTTC. It specifies CASSSLMTGRGQETQYF. Variable domain in full (rest from reference TRBV5-1 and TRBJ2-5): KAGVTQTPRYLIKTRGQQVTLSCSPISGHRSVSWYQQTPGQGLQFLFEYFSETQRNKGNFPGRFSGRQFSNSRSEMNVSTLELGDSALYLCASSSLMTGRGQETQYFGPGTRLLVL.

On this clonotype: A read error may account for a junction end that differs from germline. This sequence joins TRBV20-1 and TRBJ2-3, with D maybe TRBD2 (6 bases). The germline gives CDR1 DFQATT, CDR2 SNEGSKA (reference sequence). The CDR3 extends over 16 amino acids. Written as DNA, the CDR3 is TGCAATGCTTTGGGGGAGATAGAGGGAGGATCAGATACGCAGTATTTT. Translated, it gives CNALGEIEGGSDTQYF.

Many counts were recorded for this clonotype. The chain combines TRBV5-1 with TRBJ1-4; D not resolved. The germline V gene encodes CDR1 SGHRS and CDR2 YFSETQ. CDR3 length: 12 amino acids. V lost 4 bases, J lost 5 bases, and 6 bases lay in between. As DNA, the CDR3 is TGCGCCAGCAGCAAGAACAATGAAAAACTGTTTTTT. Translating it yields CASSKNNEKLFF.

The chain couples TRBV6-5 to TRBJ1-4, with unresolved D. CDR1 is MNHEY and CDR2 is SVGAGI in the germline V gene. Trimming took 0 bases from V and 11 from J, leaving 10 bases between them. The CDR3 is made up of 13 amino acids. The CDR3 is CASSYSKFAKLFF. In DNA form, the CDR3 reads TGTGCCAGCAGTTACTCAAAGTTCGCGAAACTGTTTTTT.

This clonotype occurred many times. The chain is built from TRBV7-2 and TRBJ1-5, with D unclear. The germline gives CDR1 SGHTA, CDR2 FQGNSA. The V and J ends lost 5 bases and 0 bases respectively, with 5 bases between them. This CDR3 is 13 amino acids long. The CDR3 coding sequence is TGTGCCAGCAGCCGAGATAGCAATCAGCCCCAGCATTTT. Translating it yields CASSRDSNQPQHF.

The chain joins TRBV7-2 to TRBJ2-5; weak D call: TRBD1 (5 bases). The J call could be wrong; TRBJ2-7 is a better fit for the DNA end. The V gene's germline CDR1 is SGHTA and CDR2 FQGNSA. CDR3 length: 14 residues. CDR3 region: CASSPAVTGHEQYF. The CDR3, as DNA: TGTGCCAGCAGCCCAGCCGTCACAGGCCACGAGCAGTACTTC.

This sequence joins TRBV6-5 and TRBJ2-5; 9 positions agree with TRBD1. Near its end, the DNA agrees better with TRBJ2-1, so the J call may be wrong. This CDR3 is 15 amino acids long. Germline-derived CDR1 and CDR2 are MNHEY and SVGAGI. The CDR3 DNA is TGTGCCAGCAGTAAGGACAGGGGCCATTTGAATGAGCAGTTCTTC. Translated, it gives CASSKDRGHLNEQFF.

The chain uses TRBV28 and TRBJ1-3; D remains ambiguous. Trimming stripped 3 bases from V and 0 bases from J, with 12 bases between. Looked up from germline, CDR1 is MDHEN and CDR2 is SYDVKM. The CDR3 runs 16 residues. The CDR3, as DNA: TGTGCCAGCAGTTTGGACGGTACCAGCTCTGGAAACACCATATATTTT. Translating it yields CASSLDGTSSGNTIYF.

This clonotype was detected a few times. The chain combines TRBV5-1 with TRBJ1-4, with D unresolved. Germline loops: CDR1 SGHRS, CDR2 YFSETQ. The CDR3 consists of 16 residues. V was pared by 0 bases and J by 0 bases, with 9 bases between. CDR3 region: CASSLEGSSTNEKLFF. CDR3 coding DNA: TGCGCCAGCAGCTTGGAGGGCAGCTCAACTAATGAAAAACTGTTTTTT.

CDR3 DNA: TGTGCCAGCAGTTTTCTCTTTGGTGGAGCTAGCGCCCTGAAGGGAATAGATACGCAGTATTTT. Translation: CASSFLFGGASALKGIDTQYF. The rearrangement uses TRBV27 and TRBJ2-3; tentatively, D is TRBD2 (6 bases). Per the germline V gene, CDR1 is MNHEY and CDR2 is SMNVEV (reference sequence). The CDR3 consists of 21 residues. V was pared by 3 bases and J by 5 bases, with 33 bases between.

Remarks on this clonotype: The CDR3 does not close with the conserved phenylalanine or tryptophan, likely indicating a read error. The chain joins TRBV20-1 to TRBJ1-1; the D gene is possibly TRBD1 (5 bases). The germline V and J ends were trimmed by 5 bases and 3 bases, with 7 bases remaining between them. The CDR3 covers 11 residues. Germline V gene sequence: CDR1 DFQATT, CDR2 SNEGSKA (reference sequence). DNA for the CDR3: TGCAGTGCTCGACAGTACACTGAAGCTTTCCTT. Translating it yields CSARQYTEAFL.

The chain recombines TRBV6-5 with TRBJ1-2; the D is unclear. The CDR3 loop spans 13 amino acids. Trimming removed 0 bases from V and 8 bases from J, with 10 bases in between. Germline V gives CDR1 MNHEY, CDR2 SVGAGI. The CDR3 sequence is CASSYSKGGGYTF. The DNA for the CDR3 is TGTGCCAGCAGTTACTCGAAGGGAGGAGGCTACACCTTC.

The chain has TRBV19 and TRBJ1-2; weak D call: TRBD1 (5 bases). Germline values: CDR1 LNHDA, CDR2 SQIVND (reference sequence). The length of the CDR3 is 12 residues. V was clipped by 7 bases and J by 10 bases, with 16 bases between them. CDR3 amino acids: CASTPVGGTYTF. CDR3 sequence (DNA): TGTGCCAGTACCCCGGTTGGGGGGACCTACACCTTC.

The gene calls are TRBV7-6 and TRBJ1-4; D uncertain. Germline loops: CDR1 SGHVS, CDR2 FNYEAQ. The CDR3 sequence is 14 residues long. V was pared by 8 bases and J by 4 bases, with 14 bases between. The CDR3 nucleotides read TGTGCCAGCGGCCCCGGGCGGAATAATGAAAAACTGTTTTTT. It specifies CASGPGRNNEKLFF.

The gene calls are TRBV6-1 and TRBJ2-3; D is ambiguous. Trimming left V 11 bases short and J 2 bases short, with 14 bases between. Germline V gene lookup returns CDR1 MNHNS and CDR2 SASEGT. CDR3 length: 13 residues. For the CDR3, the DNA is TGTGCCGTAGTTCGGGCCCCCACAGATACGCAGTATTTT. This gives the protein CAVVRAPTDTQYF.

This sequence joins TRBV2 and TRBJ1-5; TRBD1 matches 9 bases. The V and J ends lost 8 bases and 5 bases, in that order; junction bases with no gene match: 1. Germline values: CDR1 SNHLY, CDR2 FYNNEI. The CDR3 is made up of 12 amino acids. CDR3 coding DNA: TGTGCCAGCTGGGACAGGGATCAGCCCCAGCATTTT. This gives the protein CASWDRDQPQHF.

Only a few counts were recorded for this clonotype. This chain connects TRBV28 to TRBJ2-7, with D possibly called TRBD1 or TRBD2 (5 bases each). The CDR3 contains 13 residues. The germline V gene encodes CDR1 MDHEN and CDR2 SYDVKM. Trimming stripped 6 bases from V and 6 bases from J, with 15 bases between. CDR3 region: CASSPGGGPEQYF. DNA for the CDR3: TGTGCCAGCAGCCCCGGTGGGGGACCCGAGCAGTACTTC.

V gene TRBV11-2 combines with J gene TRBJ2-1; tentatively, D is TRBD2 (6 bases). Germline V gene lookup returns CDR1 SGHAT and CDR2 FQNNGV. With 5 bases removed from V and 16 bases from J, the gap between germline ends came to 12 bases. This CDR3 is built from 10 residues. CDR3 amino acids: CASSGGTYFF. The CDR3, as DNA: TGTGCCAGCAGCGGAGGGACTTATTTCTTC. Full variable domain (missing parts from reference TRBV11-2 and TRBJ2-1): EAGVAQSPRYKIIEKRQSVAFWCNPISGHATLYWYQQILGQGPKLLIQFQNNGVVDDSQLPKDRFSAERLKGVDSTLKIQPAKLEDSAVYLCASSGGTYFFGPGTRLTVL.

This clonotype was picked up a small number of times. The gene calls are TRBV10-3 and TRBJ2-2; D is perhaps TRBD2 (6 bases). The CDR3 totals 15 residues. Looked up from germline, CDR1 is ENHRY and CDR2 is SYGVKD. Trimming took off 6 bases at V and 0 bases at J, with 11 bases between the two ends. CDR3 loop: CAIRTGTANTGELFF. The CDR3 DNA sequence: TGTGCCATCAGGACCGGGACTGCGAACACCGGGGAGCTGTTTTTT.

There are a few counts of this clonotype. The chain links TRBV5-1 to TRBJ1-3; tentative D call: TRBD1 (5 bases). CDR3 size: 15 residues. Germline V gene lookup returns CDR1 SGHRS and CDR2 YFSETQ. Trimming took off 3 bases at V and 7 bases at J, with 17 bases between the two ends. CDR3 protein: CASSSTGTAQNTIYF. DNA of the CDR3: TGCGCCAGCAGCTCGACCGGGACCGCGCAGAACACCATATATTTT.

This chain joins TRBV24-1 and TRBJ2-1, with D tentatively TRBD1 (5 bases). This CDR3 comprises 12 residues. Per germline, CDR1 KGHDR and CDR2 SFDVKD. Trimming left V 7 bases short and J 9 bases short, with 12 bases between. The CDR3: CATRTRQPEQFF. The CDR3 coding sequence is TGTGCCACCAGAACGCGACAGCCTGAGCAGTTCTTC.